One sample yielded the 22 T cell receptor beta chains listed below, sequenced in a study of T cells in Graves' hyperthyroidism and ophthalmopathy. Researchers amplified the TCR beta CDR3 regions from RNA transcripts. The HTBI primer set served for first-round RT-PCR of the TCR CDR3. TCRdb independently ran MiXCR on the multiplex PCR reads; one entry per CDR3 protein. The sample lists about 640,000 distinct CDR3 sequences; about a fifth were seen once. The material sequenced was blood. The receptor set was obtained from a man under 40 with Graves' ophthalmopathy.

This clonotype was seen at least ten times. The chain is built from TRBV20-1 and TRBJ2-3; 13 bases agree with TRBD2. The V gene end was trimmed by 6 bases and the J gene end by 5 bases; junction bases not matched to a gene: 8. CDR1 and CDR2 (germline): DFQATT, SNEGSKA (reference sequence). The CDR3 runs to 15 residues. The CDR3 DNA sequence: TGCAGTGCCGCTCGGACTAGCGGGAGAAAAGATACGCAGTATTTT. Amino acid sequence: CSAARTSGRKDTQYF.

This chain connects TRBV5-4 to TRBJ1-2; D is perhaps TRBD1 (5 bases). V dropped 1 base and J dropped 3 bases, with 10 bases sitting between them. This CDR3 has 14 residues. Looked up from germline, CDR1 is SGHNT and CDR2 is YYREEE (reference sequence). The CDR3, as DNA: TGTGCCAGCAGCTTGTCGGGGGAGGACTATGGCTACACCTTC. Its protein product is CASSLSGEDYGYTF. Drawing the rest from reference TRBV5-4 and TRBJ1-2, the complete variable domain is ETGVTQSPTHLIKTRGQQVTLRCSSQSGHNTVSWYQQALGQGPQFIFQYYREEENGRGNFPPRFSGLQFPNYSSELNVNALELDDSALYLCASSLSGEDYGYTFGSGTRLTVV.

In this sample, this clonotype turned up a few times. The chain carries TRBV25-1 and TRBJ2-7, with 7 bases that match TRBD1. The CDR3 covers 15 residues. The V and J ends lost 3 bases and 3 bases, in that order; junction bases with no gene match: 8. The germline CDR1 and CDR2 sequences are MGHDK and SYGVNS. CDR3 nucleotides: TGTGCCAGCAGTGACTCCGGGACAGTCTTCTACGAGCAGTACTTC. This gives the protein CASSDSGTVFYEQYF.

This chain uses TRBV28 with TRBJ2-5, with D possibly being TRBD2 (6 bases). Germline V lookup: CDR1 MDHEN, CDR2 SYDVKM. The ends were cut back, 10 bases at V and 3 bases at J, with 15 bases in the middle. The CDR3 is 13 residues long. CDR3 in amino acids: CATSMGLEETQYF. The CDR3 coding sequence is TGTGCCACCTCGATGGGACTGGAAGAGACCCAGTACTTC.

The V gene is TRBV27, the J gene TRBJ1-1; D is perhaps TRBD1 (6 bases). The CDR3 has 15 residues. Trimming stripped 6 bases from V and 1 base from J, with 15 bases between. Germline V gene lookup returns CDR1 MNHEY and CDR2 SMNVEV (reference sequence). In DNA, the CDR3 is TGTGCCAGCAGCCCCCCAGGGGCCGCGAACACTGAAGCTTTCTTT. This translates into CASSPPGAANTEAFF.

This clonotype was observed a few times. This chain uses TRBV6-1 with TRBJ1-5, with TRBD1 as a possible D gene (5 bases). Germline V gives CDR1 MNHNS, CDR2 SASEGT. The CDR3 length is 15 residues. The germline V and J ends were trimmed by 10 bases and 0 bases, with 16 bases remaining between them. Here the CDR3 reads CATGGTPYSNQPQHF. In nucleotides, the CDR3 is TGTGCCACCGGCGGGACTCCGTATAGCAATCAGCCCCAGCATTTT.

This clonotype was counted many times. V is TRBV20-1 and J is TRBJ1-6; perhaps TRBD1 as D (6 bases). CDR1 is DFQATT, CDR2 SNEGSKA, per germline (reference sequence). There are 15 residues in the CDR3. V dropped 5 bases and J dropped 7 bases, with 18 bases sitting between them. This chain's CDR3 is CSASGQSLGNSPLHF. In DNA, the CDR3 is TGCAGTGCTTCCGGACAGTCCCTTGGAAATTCACCCCTCCACTTT.

This clonotype came up a few times. The rearrangement links TRBV4-1 to TRBJ1-5, with D possibly matching TRBD1 (6 bases). The CDR3 spans 15 residues. V shed 2 bases and J shed 0 bases, with 8 bases lying between them. Germline V CDR1 and CDR2: MGHRA, YSYEKL. The CDR3 coding sequence is TGCGCCAGCAGCCAACGCAGGGGTAGCAATCAGCCCCAGCATTTT. It specifies CASSQRRGSNQPQHF.

This clonotype was counted ten times or more. The chain couples TRBV5-1 to TRBJ2-7, with a possible D match to TRBD2 (6 bases). Germline CDR1 and CDR2: SGHRS and YFSETQ. Trimming pared 2 bases from V and 7 bases from J, leaving 16 bases between. The CDR3 has 14 amino acids. The CDR3 loop reads CASSLSGAAKEQYF. The DNA of the CDR3 is TGCGCCAGCAGCTTATCGGGAGCCGCTAAAGAGCAGTACTTC.

The chain uses TRBV9 and TRBJ2-1; D gene unclear. Per germline, CDR1 SGDLS and CDR2 YYNGEE. V lost 2 bases, J lost 8 bases, and 14 bases lay in between. CDR3 length: 14 residues. The CDR3 sequence is CASSVLVYGDEQFF. The CDR3 DNA is TGTGCCAGCAGCGTCCTAGTCTACGGAGATGAGCAGTTCTTC.

The rearrangement links TRBV4-1 to TRBJ2-1; TRBD2 agrees at 12 bases. Germline loops: CDR1 MGHRA, CDR2 YSYEKL. V shed 0 bases and J 12 bases; nucleotides not matched to a gene: 12. The CDR3 has 17 amino acids. The CDR3 nucleotides read TGCGCCAGCAGCCAAGAGCCGGGACTAGCGGGTAGGGGGTTGCAGTTCTTC. Protein product: CASSQEPGLAGRGLQFF.

The chain recombines TRBV5-8 with TRBJ2-7; 7 nucleotides align to TRBD1. V lost 9 bases, J lost 1 base, and 10 bases stayed unmatched. Germline-derived CDR1 and CDR2 are SGHTS and YDEGEE. The CDR3 totals 14 residues. The chain's CDR3 is CATEQGLSSYEQYF. The CDR3 DNA reads TGTGCCACCGAACAGGGGCTCTCATCCTACGAGCAGTACTTC.

This chain links TRBV11-2 with TRBJ2-4; the D gene could be TRBD1 or TRBD2 (7 bases each). Germline CDR1 SGHAT, CDR2 FQNNGV. This CDR3 has 14 residues. V was shortened by 4 bases and J by 8 bases, with 15 bases between the two germline ends. This CDR3 is CASSSQQGRDIQYF. The CDR3 nucleotides read TGTGCCAGCAGCTCTCAACAGGGGAGGGACATTCAGTACTTC.

This clonotype appeared a few times. The chain has TRBV7-3 and TRBJ2-1; D may be TRBD1 or TRBD2 (5 bases each). Between the trimmed V and J ends, which lost 3 bases and 3 bases, there was a span of 9 bases. The CDR3 extends over 14 amino acids. Germline loops: CDR1 SGHTA, CDR2 FQGTGA. This CDR3 is CASSLGEFYNEQFF. Here the CDR3 DNA reads TGTGCCAGCAGCTTGGGGGAATTCTACAATGAGCAGTTCTTC. The whole variable domain, remainder taken from reference TRBV7-3 and TRBJ2-1, is GAGVSQTPSNKVTEKGKYVELRCDPISGHTALYWYRQSLGQGPEFLIYFQGTGAADDSGLPNDRFFAVRPEGSVSTLKIQRTERGDSAVYLCASSLGEFYNEQFFGPGTRLTVL.

This clonotype was picked up many times. This chain connects TRBV7-9 to TRBJ2-5; D not certain. The V and J ends lost 10 bases and 1 base respectively, with 7 bases between them. Germline CDR1 SEHNR, CDR2 FQNEAQ (reference sequence). This CDR3 contains 11 residues. CDR3 sequence: CATFGQETQYF. DNA of the CDR3: TGTGCCACGTTCGGCCAAGAGACCCAGTACTTC.

V is TRBV6-1 and J is TRBJ2-7; perhaps TRBD1 as D (6 bases). From germline, CDR1 is MNHNS and CDR2 SASEGT. The CDR3 is 17 residues long. V lost 6 bases, J lost 4 bases, and 25 bases lay in between. CDR3 sequence (DNA): TGTGCCAGCAGCCCAGGGGCAGCAACCCTATTACTATACGAGCAGTACTTC. Translated, it gives CASSPGAATLLLYEQYF.

A few counts support this clonotype. This rearrangement joins TRBV20-1 to TRBJ2-7, with D perhaps TRBD2 (6 bases). The CDR3 is 14 residues long. CDR1 DFQATT and CDR2 SNEGSKA come from the germline V gene (reference sequence). V gave up 3 bases and J gave up 2 bases, with 14 bases separating them. The CDR3 DNA follows: TGCAGTGCTAGTGGGGCAGGGAGGACCTACGAGCAGTACTTC. It translates to CSASGAGRTYEQYF.

This clonotype has a handful of counts. CDR3 nucleotide sequence: TGTGCCAGCAGTCCCCTGCCCCTCGGCGATACGCAGTATTTT. This translates into CASSPLPLGDTQYF. The V and J genes are TRBV27 and TRBJ2-3; D is uncertain. CDR3 size: 14 residues. The V and J ends lost 5 bases and 6 bases respectively, with 15 bases between them. The germline CDR1 and CDR2 sequences are MNHEY and SMNVEV (reference sequence).

The chain employs TRBV5-1 and TRBJ2-7; D possibly uses TRBD1 or TRBD2 (6 bases each). Germline V gene sequence: CDR1 SGHRS, CDR2 YFSETQ. Trimming took 5 bases from V and 1 from J, leaving 22 bases between them. The length of the CDR3 is 17 residues. CDR3 in DNA: TGCGCCAGCAGATTTGATGACTTTACAGGGAGGTCCTACGAGCAGTACTTC. It encodes CASRFDDFTGRSYEQYF.

The V gene is TRBV5-6, the J gene TRBJ2-1, with 7 nucleotides matching TRBD2. V lost 7 bases and J lost 6; bases outside the gene matches: 4. This CDR3 has 12 residues. Germline CDR1 SGHDT, CDR2 YYEEEE. CDR3 coding DNA: TGTGCCAGCTCCGGGGGGTTCAATGAGCAGTTCTTC. Translated, it gives CASSGGFNEQFF.

The chain has TRBV2 and TRBJ2-3, with D hard to call. CDR3 length: 12 amino acids. Germline CDR1 is SNHLY and CDR2 is FYNNEI. The germline V and J ends were trimmed by 3 bases and 4 bases, with 5 bases remaining between them. CDR3 in amino acids: CASSDSPDTQYF. CDR3 in DNA: TGTGCCAGCAGTGACTCCCCAGATACGCAGTATTTT.

This clonotype has just a few counts. This chain's CDR3 is CASSFLAGGFSETQYF. The CDR3 DNA follows: TGTGCCAGCAGTTTCCTTGCAGGGGGCTTCTCAGAGACCCAGTACTTC. The rearrangement links TRBV27 to TRBJ2-5, with 8 bases aligning to TRBD1. Germline V lookup: CDR1 MNHEY, CDR2 SMNVEV (reference sequence). V shed 3 bases, J shed 4 bases, and the junction held 10 bases outside the gene matches. This CDR3 contains 16 residues.